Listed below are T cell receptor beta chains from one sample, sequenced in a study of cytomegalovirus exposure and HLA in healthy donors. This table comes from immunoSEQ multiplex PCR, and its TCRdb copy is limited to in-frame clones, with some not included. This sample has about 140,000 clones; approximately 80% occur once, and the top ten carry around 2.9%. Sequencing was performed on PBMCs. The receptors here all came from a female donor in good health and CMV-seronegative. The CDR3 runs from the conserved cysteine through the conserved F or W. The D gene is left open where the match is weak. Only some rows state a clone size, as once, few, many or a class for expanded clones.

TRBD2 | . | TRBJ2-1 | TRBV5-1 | TGCGCCAGCAGCTGGACTAGCGGGGGGTACAATGAGCAGTTCTTC | CASSWTSGGYNEQFF
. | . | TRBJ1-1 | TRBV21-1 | TGTGCCAGCAGCAAAGATAGGCCAGGGGGCCGTGTTACGGAAGCTTTCTTT | CASSKDRPGGRVTEAFF
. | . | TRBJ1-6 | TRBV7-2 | TGTGCCAGCAGCGCAGACCAGGCGTCCTATAATTCACCCCTCCACTTT | CASSADQASYNSPLHF
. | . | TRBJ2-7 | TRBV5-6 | TGTGCCAGCAGCTTAAGGGGGGGCCTCTCCTACGAGCAGTACTTC | CASSLRGGLSYEQYF
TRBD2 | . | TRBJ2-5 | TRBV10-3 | TGTGCCATCAGTGACAGTCGGACTAGCGGAGAGACCCAGTACTTC | CAISDSRTSGETQYF
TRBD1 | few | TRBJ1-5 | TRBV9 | TGTGCCAGCAGCCTGACAGGGGGATATCAGCCCCAGCATTTT | CASSLTGGYQPQHF
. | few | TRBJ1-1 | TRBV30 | TGTGCCTGGAGTGTAGGAGGGAACACTGAAGCTTTCTTT | CAWSVGGNTEAFF
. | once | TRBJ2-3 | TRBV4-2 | TGTGCCAGCAGCCAAGAAATGGGGGGGGCCGGTACAGATACGCAGTATTTT | CASSQEMGGAGTDTQYF
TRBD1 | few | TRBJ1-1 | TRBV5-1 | TGCGCCAGCAGCTTGGAGCAGGGGGCCGTCACTGAAGCTTTCTTT | CASSLEQGAVTEAFF
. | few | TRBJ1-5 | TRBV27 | TGTGCCAGCAGTCGGACAGTCCTTCAGCCCCAGCATTTT | CASSRTVLQPQHF
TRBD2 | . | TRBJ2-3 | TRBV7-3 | TGTGCCAGCAGCTCAAGCCCCATAGGGACTAGCGGGAGGACAGATACGCAGTATTTT | CASSSSPIGTSGRTDTQYF
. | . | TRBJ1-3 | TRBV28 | TGTGCCAGCAGTTCACAGGAGCCTGGAAACACCATATATTTT | CASSSQEPGNTIYF
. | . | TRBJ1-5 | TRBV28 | . | CASSSSEGAVQPQHF
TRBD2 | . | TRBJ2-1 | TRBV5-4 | TGTGCCAGCAGTTGGGGTCGTACTAGCGGGGGGGCCTTTAATGAGCAGTTCTTC | CASSWGRTSGGAFNEQFF
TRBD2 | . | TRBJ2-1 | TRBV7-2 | TGTGCCAGCAGGGGGCTAGCGGCCTCCTACAATGAGCAGTTCTTC | CASRGLAASYNEQFF
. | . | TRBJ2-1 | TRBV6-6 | TGTGCCAGCATAGTCGGCAGGGGATCCTACAATGAGCAGTTCTTC | CASIVGRGSYNEQFF
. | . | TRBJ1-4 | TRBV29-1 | TGCAGCGCCCGGGGCGGGGAGGAAAAACTGTTTTTT | CSARGGEEKLFF
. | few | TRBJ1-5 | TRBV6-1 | TGTGCCAGCAGTGATGGGGGCTGGAGCAATCAGCCCCAGCATTTT | CASSDGGWSNQPQHF
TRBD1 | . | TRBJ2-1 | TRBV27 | TGTGCCAGCAGTCGAAGACAGGGTTCCTACAATGAGCAGTTCTTC | CASSRRQGSYNEQFF
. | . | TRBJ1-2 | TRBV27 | TGTGCCAGCAGTTTGTCGTTACAGCTAAATGGCTACACCTTC | CASSLSLQLNGYTF
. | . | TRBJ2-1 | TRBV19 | TGTGCCAGTAGTATAGGCCAGAACAATGAGCAGTTCTTC | CASSIGQNNEQFF
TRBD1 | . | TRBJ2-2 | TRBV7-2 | TGTGCCAGCAGCCTCCACAGGGGGCCGAGCACCGGGGAGCTGTTTTTT | CASSLHRGPSTGELFF
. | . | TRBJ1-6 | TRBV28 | TGTGCCAGTATGAACAAAGTAGACCCACGGAGCTCCTATAATTCACCCCTCCACTTT | CASMNKVDPRSSYNSPLHF
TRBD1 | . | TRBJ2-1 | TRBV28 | TGTGCCAGCATAACAGGGGGTTTATACAATGAGCAGTTCTTC | CASITGGLYNEQFF
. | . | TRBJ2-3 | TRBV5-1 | TGCGCCAGCAGCCCCCGAGGGGGAGATACGCAGTATTTT | CASSPRGGDTQYF
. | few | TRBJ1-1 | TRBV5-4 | TGTGCCAGCAGCCCAAACTCCGTTGGTAACACTGAAGCTTTCTTT | CASSPNSVGNTEAFF
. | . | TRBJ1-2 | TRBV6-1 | TGTGCCAGCATTGGAGGGTCGGATGGCTACACCTTC | CASIGGSDGYTF
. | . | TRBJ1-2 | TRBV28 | TGTGCCAGCAGTTTCTCCCTCTATGGCTACACCTTC | CASSFSLYGYTF
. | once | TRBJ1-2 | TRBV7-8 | TGTGCCAGCAGCTTAGTGACAGTAACCAACTATGGCTACACCTTC | CASSLVTVTNYGYTF
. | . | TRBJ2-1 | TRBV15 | TGTGCCACCAGCAGAGTCTTCATAGATGAGCAGTTCTTC | CATSRVFIDEQFF
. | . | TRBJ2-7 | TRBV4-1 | TGCGCCAGCAGCCAAGAGGGGGGGGCGCCCATCGAGCAGTACTTC | CASSQEGGAPIEQYF
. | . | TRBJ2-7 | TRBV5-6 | TGTGCCAGCAGCCCGCCCACAGGAGCCTCCTACGAGCAGTACTTC | CASSPPTGASYEQYF
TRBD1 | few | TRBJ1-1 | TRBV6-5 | TGTGCCAGTACCCAGGGGGCGAACACTGAAGCTTTCTTT | CASTQGANTEAFF
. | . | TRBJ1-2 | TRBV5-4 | TGTGCCAGCAGCTCGCCGGGAACTAACTATGGCTACACCTTC | CASSSPGTNYGYTF
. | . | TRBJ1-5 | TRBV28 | TGTGCCGGGGGGACCCCCGTGCTATATAGCAATCAGCCCCAGCATTTT | CAGGTPVLYSNQPQHF
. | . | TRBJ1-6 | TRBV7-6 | TGTGCCAGCAGCTTAGACACCAGCTCCTATAATTCACCCCTCCACTTT | CASSLDTSSYNSPLHF
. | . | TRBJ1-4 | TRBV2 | TGTGCCAGCAGTGTCGGAAAACTGTTTTTT | CASSVGKLFF
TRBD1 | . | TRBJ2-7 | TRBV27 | TGTGCCAGCAGTTTTTACAGGGGGTACGAGCAGTACTTC | CASSFYRGYEQYF
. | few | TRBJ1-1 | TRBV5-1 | TGCGCCAGCAGCCGAACGGGGGGAGGATACACTGAAGCTTTCTTT | CASSRTGGGYTEAFF
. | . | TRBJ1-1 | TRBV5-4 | TGTGCCAGCAGCTTGGATGCAGGGTCCACTGAAGCTTTCTTT | CASSLDAGSTEAFF
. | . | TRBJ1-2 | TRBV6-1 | TGTGCCAGCAAGGACAGCCCCTATGGCTACCCCTTC | CASKDSPYGYPF
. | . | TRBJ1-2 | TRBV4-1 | TGCGCCAGCAGCCAATCCGTCAGCCGTCTTGGAGCGGGCTATGGCTACACCTTC | CASSQSVSRLGAGYGYTF
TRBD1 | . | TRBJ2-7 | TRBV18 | TGTGCCAGCTCAGACAGGGCCTACGAGCAGTACTTC | CASSDRAYEQYF
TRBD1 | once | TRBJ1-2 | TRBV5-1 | TGCGCCAGCAATCCTACAGGGGGCGCGGGTGGCTACACCTTC | CASNPTGGAGGYTF
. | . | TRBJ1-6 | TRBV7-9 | TGTGCCAGCAGCTTAACGGACAAGAATAATTCACCCCTCCACTTT | CASSLTDKNNSPLHF
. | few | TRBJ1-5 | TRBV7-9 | TGTGCCAGCAGCTTAGACAGGGTCGATCAGCCCCAGCATTTT | CASSLDRVDQPQHF